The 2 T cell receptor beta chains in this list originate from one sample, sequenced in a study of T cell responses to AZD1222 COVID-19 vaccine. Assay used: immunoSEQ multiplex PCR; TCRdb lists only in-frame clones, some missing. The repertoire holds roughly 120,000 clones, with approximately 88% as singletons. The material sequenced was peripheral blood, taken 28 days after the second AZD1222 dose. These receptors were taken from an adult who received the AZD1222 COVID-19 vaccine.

The CDR3 region is CATSRDGGATNEKLFF. CDR3 nucleotide sequence: TGTGCCACCAGCAGGGACGGGGGGGCTACTAATGAAAAACTGTTTTTT. The chain joins TRBV15 to TRBJ1-4, with D possibly matching TRBD1 (6 bases). Trimming stripped 3 bases from V and 2 bases from J, with 13 bases between. The CDR3 extends over 16 amino acids. The germline V gene encodes CDR1 LNHNV and CDR2 YYDKDF (reference sequence). Complete variable domain (other parts from reference TRBV15 and TRBJ1-4): DAMVIQNPRYQVTQFGKPVTLSCSQTLNHNVMYWYQQKSSQAPKLLFHYYDKDFNNEADTPDNFQSRRPNTSFCFLDIRSPGLGDTAMYLCATSRDGGATNEKLFFGSGTQLSVL.

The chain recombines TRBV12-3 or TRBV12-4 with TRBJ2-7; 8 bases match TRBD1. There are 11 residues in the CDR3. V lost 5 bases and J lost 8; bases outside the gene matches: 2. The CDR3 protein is CASSQGAQQYF. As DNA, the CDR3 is TGTGCCAGCAGTCAGGGGGCACAGCAGTACTTC.